This T cell receptor beta chain appears in the sequencing data of a study of shared clonotypes between healthy human individuals. Study details: A couple of women and a few men aged 18 to 49 made up the donors.

Regarding the study as a whole: With few donors, the genetic and exposure-history diversity represented was limited.

The table came from immunoSEQ multiplex PCR; TCRdb's copy has only in-frame clones and leaves some out. The sample includes 2 million to 3 million clones, approximately 93% of them seen just once. Donation came from healthy HIV-negative adults that had no recent acute infections or vaccinations. About this clone itself: The antigen remains unidentified.

Trimming stripped 3 bases from V and 6 bases from J, with 14 bases between. Germline V gene lookup returns CDR1 PRHDT and CDR2 FYEKMQ (reference sequence). The CDR3 spans 15 residues. The specimen sequenced was naive CD4+ T cells from PBMCs. Regarding subset: CD45RA+ positively selected. The V call is TRBV13, the J call TRBJ2-2; possibly TRBD1 for D (6 bases). This TCR was recovered from a man between 18 and 29 years old in good health. Some clones in this sample may be carry-over from other donors' samples. CDR3 protein: CASSLDDRPAGELFF. CDR3 coding DNA: TGTGCCAGCAGCTTGGACGACAGGCCAGCCGGGGAGCTGTTTTTT.